The T cell receptor (beta chain) described here comes from a study of post-analysis software for immune sequencing data. With regard to this clonotype: Its specificity is unknown.

TCR beta libraries were prepared from cDNA with unique molecular identifiers. MiXCR, run by TCRdb on the PCR reads, gives a single entry per CDR3 protein. The table records roughly 400,000 distinct CDR3 sequences, 39% of them present only once. The CDR3 has 12 residues. Per germline, CDR1 SGHTA and CDR2 FQGNSA. V was trimmed by 3 bases and J by 4 bases, leaving 5 bases between them. Overall study findings and caveats: F measure showed strong co-clustering of same-batch samples. Five or six TRBV segments, TRBV5-6, TRBV5-1 and TRBV20-1 among them, were found more frequent in patients than controls. Normalized Chao1 diversity was significantly lower in multiple sclerosis patients than in controls.

The specimen sequenced was blood. The rearrangement uses TRBV7-2 and TRBJ2-3; D not certain. The TCR was taken from a girl aged 2-10 years with multiple sclerosis. The CDR3 is CASSFFSDTQYF. In DNA form, the CDR3 reads TGTGCCAGCAGCTTTTTTTCAGATACGCAGTATTTT.